The clone carrying this T cell receptor beta chain was counted many times. Construction of the TCR beta libraries employed iRepertoire HTBI primers in conjunction with Arm-PCR of CDR3 regions. TCRdb called the multiplex PCR reads again in MiXCR, with one record for every CDR3 protein. The profile covers 450,000 to 600,000 distinct CDR3 sequences, with roughly 15% appearing a single time and 12% taken by the ten largest. Between the trimmed V and J ends, which lost 0 bases and 2 bases, there was a span of 17 bases. CDR1 and CDR2 (germline): GTSNPN, SVGIG (reference sequence). The CDR3 has 16 residues. These data originate in a study of regulatory T cells in long-lasting Graves disease. The time point here: newly diagnosed GD, antithyroid drugs for less than 3 months. PBMC RNA served as the TCR library source. These data were also reused for a study on T cells in Graves' hyperthyroidism and ophthalmopathy. This second study notes: The study excluded patients with uncontrolled infection, other autoimmune disease, pregnancy or lactation. Using the HTBI primer set, a first-round RT-PCR was run on the TCR CDR3.

The sequencing here drew on peripheral blood mononuclear cells (PBMCs), taken at new diagnosis, from a patient treated with antithyroid drugs. This clonotype was sampled from a man aged 35 to 55 with Graves disease. This chain uses TRBV30 with TRBJ2-7; a weak D match, TRBD1 (6 bases). CDR3 amino acids: CAWSVRATGATYEQYF. The DNA for the CDR3 is TGTGCCTGGAGTGTACGAGCGACAGGCGCGACCTACGAGCAGTACTTC. Combining the CDR3 with reference TRBV30 and TRBJ2-7 gives the whole variable domain SQTIHQWPATLVQPVGSPLSLECTVEGTSNPNLYWYRQAAGRGLQLLFYSVGIGQISSEVPQNLSASRPQDRQFILSSKKLLLSDSGFYLCAWSVRATGATYEQYFGPGTRLTVT.